This entry lists 22 T cell receptor beta chains sequenced from one sample in a study of identical twins (TCRdb year 2016). Libraries came from 5' RACE. This sample was sequenced with an Illumina HiSeq 2000. TCRdb reprocessed the public reads (quality trimming at Q25 with fastp, clone calling with MiXCR) and kept in-frame beta chains. All rows with the same CDR3 protein become a single entry with the most common DNA and genes. The sample includes around 960,000 distinct CDR3 sequences, with more than 9% observed a single time. The top ten clones comprise roughly 1.6% of the sample. The same data also contributed to another study, on yellow fever vaccine responses in identical twins.

The sequenced sample was PBMCs. These receptors originate from a woman younger than 35 in good health.

This chain uses TRBV28 with TRBJ1-1; D possibly corresponds to TRBD1 (6 bases). CDR3 size: 14 residues. The germline V and J ends were trimmed by 5 bases and 6 bases, with 16 bases remaining between them. CDR1 and CDR2 (germline): MDHEN, SYDVKM. The CDR3 sequence: CASSPDRIRSEAFF. CDR3 DNA: TGTGCCAGCAGTCCCGACAGGATTCGCTCTGAAGCTTTCTTT. Combining the CDR3 with reference TRBV28 and TRBJ1-1 gives the whole variable domain DVKVTQSSRYLVKRTGEKVFLECVQDMDHENMFWYRQDPGLGLRLIYFSYDVKMKEKGDIPEGYSVSREKKERFSLILESASTNQTSMYLCASSPDRIRSEAFFGQGTRLTVV.

The CDR3 spells CASSLSDRRGGYTF. CDR3 sequence (DNA): TGTGCCAGCAGCTTATCCGACAGGAGAGGTGGCTACACCTTC. The V and J genes are TRBV11-3 and TRBJ1-2, with D possibly being TRBD1 (6 bases). This CDR3 spans 14 amino acids. CDR1 and CDR2 (germline): SGHNT, YENEEA. Trimming left V 2 bases short and J 7 bases short, with 14 bases between.

The chain carries TRBV20-1 and TRBJ1-1; a weak D match, TRBD1 (5 bases). The CDR3 runs 13 residues. V was clipped by 0 bases and J by 5 bases, with 10 bases between them. Germline V gene lookup returns CDR1 DFQATT and CDR2 SNEGSKA (reference sequence). The DNA for the CDR3 is TGCAGTGCTAGAGATCGTACAGGTACTGAAGCTTTCTTT. Translating gives CSARDRTGTEAFF.

The CDR3 region has the DNA TGTGCCAGCAGCGGCCGGGACTATCTCCAAGAGACCCAGTACTTC. Translating it yields CASSGRDYLQETQYF. This chain joins TRBV7-2 and TRBJ2-5; 7 bases align to TRBD2. The CDR3 runs 15 residues. Germline CDR1 SGHTA, CDR2 FQGNSA. With V trimmed by 5 bases and J by 1 base, 7 bases remained unmatched.

The chain links TRBV15 to TRBJ2-1; D unresolved. Deletions cut 1 base from V and 5 bases from J, with 12 bases between. The CDR3 has 15 amino acids. Per germline, CDR1 LNHNV and CDR2 YYDKDF (reference sequence). The chain's CDR3 is CATSRGAGLDNEQFF. The DNA for the CDR3 is TGTGCCACCAGCAGAGGGGCCGGGCTCGACAATGAGCAGTTCTTC.

The chain couples TRBV28 to TRBJ2-6, with D possibly TRBD1 on 5 matching bases. This CDR3 region has 15 residues. V lost 4 bases to trimming and J lost 3 bases, with 10 bases between them. Germline V gene lookup returns CDR1 MDHEN and CDR2 SYDVKM. The DNA for the CDR3 is TGTGCCAGCAGTTATCCAGGGATTGGGGCCAACGTCCTGACTTTC. The encoded protein is CASSYPGIGANVLTF.

This clonotype was observed a handful of times. CDR3 coding DNA: TGCAGTGCTAGAGGACTGGGGGAGCAGTACTTC. Protein product: CSARGLGEQYF. The chain combines TRBV20-1 with TRBJ2-7, with D unclear. CDR1 and CDR2 (germline): DFQATT, SNEGSKA (reference sequence). Between the trimmed V and J ends, which lost 1 base and 7 bases, there was a span of 8 bases. There are 11 residues in the CDR3.

Only a few counts were recorded for this clonotype. The chain links TRBV14 to TRBJ2-3; 13 nucleotides align to TRBD2. The CDR3 has 18 residues. The germline gives CDR1 SGHDN, CDR2 FVKESK. Unmatched junction bases numbered 12, after V lost 3 bases and J lost 6 bases. The DNA for the CDR3 is TGTGCCAGCAGCCAGAATTATGGACTAGCGGGAGTTGGGGATACGCAGTATTTT. Translation gives CASSQNYGLAGVGDTQYF.

The chain employs TRBV20-1 and TRBJ2-5; the D call may be TRBD1 or TRBD2 (5 bases each). Trimming stripped 8 bases from V and 4 bases from J, with 20 bases between. In germline, CDR1 is DFQATT, CDR2 SNEGSKA (reference sequence). CDR3 length: 14 amino acids. DNA for the CDR3: TGCAGTCTCTCCACCGGGACCCTAGGAGAGACCCAGTACTTC. It codes for CSLSTGTLGETQYF.

This clonotype occurred a few times. This chain joins TRBV29-1 and TRBJ2-3, with TRBD2 matching 12 bases. The CDR3 loop spans 16 amino acids. With V trimmed by 4 bases and J by 3 bases, 8 bases remained unmatched. From germline, CDR1 is SQVTM and CDR2 ANQGSEA. This CDR3 is CSVGRALAGGTDTQYF. The CDR3 DNA reads TGCAGCGTTGGAAGGGCACTAGCGGGGGGTACAGATACGCAGTATTTT.

The sample holds many counts of this clonotype. This chain links TRBV20-1 with TRBJ1-2; 8 nucleotides line up with TRBD1. V was pared by 5 bases and J by 3 bases, with 2 bases of the junction left unmatched. Germline V gene lookup returns CDR1 DFQATT and CDR2 SNEGSKA (reference sequence). This CDR3 spans 12 amino acids. This CDR3 reads CSAGQGDYGYTF. The CDR3 DNA sequence: TGCAGTGCTGGACAGGGCGACTATGGCTACACCTTC.

The chain is built from TRBV2 and TRBJ2-1; 7 positions agree with TRBD1. The CDR3 has 14 amino acids. Germline V gene lookup returns CDR1 SNHLY and CDR2 FYNNEI. The V segment lost 7 bases and the J segment 5 bases; nucleotides outside the gene matches: 8. The CDR3 protein is CASNQGQSNNEQFF. CDR3 in DNA: TGTGCCAGCAACCAGGGACAGTCGAACAATGAGCAGTTCTTC.

This clonotype was detected ten times or more. This rearrangement joins TRBV14 to TRBJ1-6; D perhaps matches TRBD1 (5 bases). V lost 1 base and J lost 13, with 5 bases in between. Per germline, CDR1 SGHDN and CDR2 FVKESK. CDR3 size: 11 residues. CDR3 protein: CASSQGGPLHF. The CDR3, as DNA: TGTGCCAGCAGCCAAGGGGGGCCCCTCCACTTT.

This clonotype was recorded a few times. This chain connects TRBV20-1 to TRBJ2-7; D might be TRBD2 (5 bases). The CDR3 is 15 amino acids. The germline V gene encodes CDR1 DFQATT and CDR2 SNEGSKA (reference sequence). V was shortened by 1 base and J by 3 bases, with 16 bases between the two germline ends. The CDR3, as DNA: TGCAGTGCTAGAGTTCCCCTAAGCGGACGCTACGAGCAGTACTTC. Translation gives CSARVPLSGRYEQYF.

A few counts support this clonotype. The CDR3 DNA reads as TGTGCCAGCAGTTACCCCCCGTGGGGCACTGAAGCTTTCTTT. Translated: CASSYPPWGTEAFF. The chain uses TRBV6-2 or TRBV6-3 and TRBJ1-1; no clear D gene. The CDR3 sequence is 14 residues long. V was trimmed by 2 bases and J by 4 bases, leaving 11 bases between them. Per germline, CDR1 MNHEY and CDR2 SVGEGT.

This chain connects TRBV5-1 to TRBJ2-2; 9 nucleotides agree with TRBD1. Germline V gene data show CDR1 as SGHRS and CDR2 as YFSETQ. The CDR3 contains 15 residues. V was pared by 4 bases and J by 7 bases, with 8 bases of the junction left unmatched. In DNA form, the CDR3 reads TGCGCCAGCAGCATTCAACAGGGGGCCGGCGGGGAGCTGTTTTTT. It encodes CASSIQQGAGGELFF. The variable domain in full, with the rest retrieved from reference TRBV5-1 and TRBJ2-2, is KAGVTQTPRYLIKTRGQQVTLSCSPISGHRSVSWYQQTPGQGLQFLFEYFSETQRNKGNFPGRFSGRQFSNSRSEMNVSTLELGDSALYLCASSIQQGAGGELFFGEGSRLTVL.

V is TRBV5-1 and J is TRBJ2-5; 10 nucleotides align to TRBD2. The germline V gene has CDR1 SGHRS and CDR2 YFSETQ. This CDR3 region has 15 residues. J lost 4 bases, V lost 1 base, and 4 bases had no gene match. CDR3 sequence: CASSLPSGSRETQYF. DNA for the CDR3: TGCGCCAGCAGCTTGCCTAGCGGGAGTAGAGAGACCCAGTACTTC.

This clonotype has a handful of counts. The J gene is TRBJ2-1, the V gene TRBV10-3, with a tentative D call TRBD2 (6 bases). Germline values: CDR1 ENHRY, CDR2 SYGVKD. Trimming left V 0 bases short and J 10 bases short, with 10 bases between. This CDR3 has 13 amino acids. The CDR3 protein is CAISESMAGEQFF. The CDR3 DNA reads as TGTGCCATCAGTGAGTCAATGGCGGGGGAGCAGTTCTTC.

The chain combines TRBV18 with TRBJ1-1, with TRBD1 as a possible D gene (5 bases). Trimming took 1 base from V and 5 from J, leaving 17 bases between them. The CDR3 runs 16 residues. From germline, CDR1 is KGHSH and CDR2 LQKENI. The CDR3 DNA reads TGTGCCAGCTCACCACAATCGGCAGGGAAGGGTACTGAAGCTTTCTTT. Encoded protein: CASSPQSAGKGTEAFF.

This rearrangement joins TRBV29-1 to TRBJ1-2, with D perhaps TRBD1 (6 bases). Trimming left V 3 bases short and J 5 bases short, with 10 bases between. The CDR3 extends over 12 amino acids. Germline CDR1 SQVTM, CDR2 ANQGSEA. The CDR3, as DNA: TGCAGCGTTGAGGAGGGGGGGTATGGCTACACCTTC. The encoded protein is CSVEEGGYGYTF.

A few counts support this clonotype. V is TRBV6-5 and J is TRBJ2-1, with TRBD1 matching over 8 bases. The J segment lost 10 bases and the V segment lost 2 bases, leaving 10 bases of the junction unmatched. Germline assignment: CDR1 MNHEY and CDR2 SVGAGI. The CDR3 sequence is 15 residues long. CDR3 nucleotide sequence: TGTGCCAGCAGTTACACGCGGACAGGGTCCGGGGAGCAGTTCTTC. Its protein product is CASSYTRTGSGEQFF.

The chain links TRBV3-1 to TRBJ2-5; tentative D call: TRBD2 (5 bases). Looked up from germline, CDR1 is LGHDT and CDR2 is YNNKEL (reference sequence). This CDR3 is 15 amino acids long. V gave up 5 bases and J gave up 6 bases, with 19 bases separating them. In DNA, the CDR3 is TGTGCCAGCAGCAGGCGGGTCCATCCGAAACAGACCCAGTACTTC. Translated: CASSRRVHPKQTQYF.